This record looks at one T cell receptor (beta chain) sequence and its context. The CDR3 sequence is 16 residues long. Per the germline V gene, CDR1 is MGHRA and CDR2 is YSYEKL. Between the trimmed V and J ends, which lost 7 bases and 4 bases, there was a span of 22 bases. TCR beta sequencing was performed on blood CD8+ and CD4+ T cells. Reverse transcription of about 0.45 to 1 ug RNA was performed with random hexamers. Amplification of TCR beta CDR3 spanned 54 Vbeta and 13 Jbeta via immunoSEQ multiplex PCR. TCRdb fed the immunoSEQ multiplex PCR reads into MiXCR, producing one record per CDR3 protein. The table lists about 180,000 distinct CDR3 sequences, roughly 94% of them singletons. The sample comes from a study of CD8 T cells in Susac syndrome.

This sequence joins TRBV4-1 and TRBJ1-1; D is unresolved. The clonotype originates from a human donor with Susac syndrome. Specimen: CD4+ T cells from PBMCs. The CDR3 nucleotides read TGCGCCAGCACCCGAACTCCGGGAAGTGAGGGCACTGAAGCTTTCTTT. Protein: CASTRTPGSEGTEAFF.